Presented here are 21 T cell receptor beta chains from one specimen sequenced in a study of T cell clonotyping in hematopoietic cell transplantation. Data came from immunoSEQ multiplex PCR; TCRdb stores just in-frame clones and leaves some out. The sample shows approximately 8,700 clones, 75% to 85% of them seen only once. Sequenced material: PBMCs, taken 180 days after allogeneic stem cell transplant. The receptors shown here come from a female patient younger than 45 who had an allogeneic stem cell transplant, so the T cells may come from the graft donor. Some clones in this sample may be carry-over from other donors' samples.

This clone was counted only a few times. The genes are TRBV5-1 and TRBJ1-2; weak D call: TRBD1 (5 bases). The CDR3 sequence is 15 residues long. Deletions cut 3 bases from V and 8 bases from J, with 20 bases between. Germline V gene lookup returns CDR1 SGHRS and CDR2 YFSETQ. CDR3 sequence reads: CASSSDSGVRAGYTF. CDR3 DNA: TGCGCCAGCAGCTCAGATTCGGGGGTTCGGGCCGGCTACACCTTC.

This clone was observed a single time. The V call is TRBV4-1, the J call TRBJ1-6; a weak D match, TRBD1 (5 bases). Trimming shortened V by 4 bases and J by 9 bases, and 16 bases separated the two germline ends. CDR3 length equals 15 residues. Germline V gene sequence: CDR1 MGHRA, CDR2 YSYEKL. This chain's CDR3 is CASSLLQVGFSPLHF. DNA for the CDR3: TGCGCCAGCAGCCTACTACAGGTTGGGTTTTCACCCCTCCACTTT.

The chain has TRBV9 and TRBJ2-2, with D uncertain. This CDR3 comprises 15 residues. The V end lost 4 bases, the J end lost 1 base, and 11 bases lay between the germline ends. The germline V gene encodes CDR1 SGDLS and CDR2 YYNGEE. The CDR3 here is CASSSRAVNTGELFF. The CDR3 bases are TGTGCCAGCAGCTCCCGGGCGGTGAACACCGGGGAGCTGTTTTTT. Drawing the rest from reference TRBV9 and TRBJ2-2, the complete variable domain is DSGVTQTPKHLITATGQRVTLRCSPRSGDLSVYWYQQSLDQGLQFLIQYYNGEERAKGNILERFSAQQFPDLHSELNLSSLELGDSALYFCASSSRAVNTGELFFGEGSRLTVL.

The chain is built from TRBV9 and TRBJ2-7; TRBD1 aligns across 8 bases. This CDR3 has 15 residues. The V gene end was trimmed by 2 bases and the J gene end by 1 base; junction bases not matched to a gene: 5. From germline, CDR1 is SGDLS and CDR2 YYNGEE. CDR3 nucleotide sequence: TGTGCCAGCAGCGTCTCCGGGGACAGGTCCTACGAGCAGTACTTC. It codes for CASSVSGDRSYEQYF.

This clone was found a few times. The rearrangement links TRBV6-6 to TRBJ1-2, with 12 bases fitting TRBD1. The CDR3 extends over 16 amino acids. Germline V gives CDR1 MNHNY, CDR2 SVGAGI (reference sequence). Germline trimming cut 6 bases from V and 4 bases from J; bases unmatched to any gene: 9. The CDR3 DNA is TGTGCCAGCAGACATGGGGACAGGGGGCTCTTCTATGGCTACACCTTC. It encodes CASRHGDRGLFYGYTF.

The chain uses TRBV4-3 and TRBJ1-5; 9 bases align to TRBD1. This CDR3 is built from 14 residues. J lost 7 bases, V lost 1 base, and 2 bases had no gene match. Germline assignment: CDR1 LGHNA and CDR2 YSLEER. CDR3 region: CASSQGQGGQPQHF. In DNA, the CDR3 is TGCGCCAGCAGCCAAGGACAGGGGGGCCAGCCCCAGCATTTT.

Only one count was recorded for this clone. The chain combines TRBV11-2 with TRBJ2-7; D unclear. Trimming left V 5 bases short and J 3 bases short, with 2 bases between. The CDR3 extends over 10 amino acids. CDR1 is SGHAT, CDR2 FQNNGV, per germline. The DNA for the CDR3 is TGTGCCAGCAGCCACTACGAGCAGTACTTC. Translation: CASSHYEQYF.

The chain is built from TRBV15 and TRBJ1-6, with unresolved D. This CDR3 has 13 residues. V was pared by 1 base and J by 14 bases, with 12 bases between. CDR1 and CDR2 (germline): LNHNV, YYDKDF (reference sequence). The CDR3 DNA is TGTGCCACCAGCAGAGTGGTGGATGGGACCCTCCACTTT. The encoded protein is CATSRVVDGTLHF.

This clone was picked up a small number of times. The chain has TRBV7-8 and TRBJ1-6; the D is unclear. Trimming pared 5 bases from V and 14 bases from J, leaving 10 bases between. Germline CDR1 is SGHVS and CDR2 is FQNEAQ. This CDR3 has 11 residues. CDR3 sequence: CASSAGLTLHF. DNA for the CDR3: TGTGCCAGCAGCGCAGGTTTAACCCTCCACTTT.

This clone appeared a few times. This chain links TRBV5-1 with TRBJ2-7; D not certain. This CDR3 comprises 14 residues. Germline CDR1 reads SGHRS; CDR2 reads YFSETQ. V was pared by 4 bases and J by 6 bases, with 17 bases between. In nucleotides, the CDR3 is TGCGCCAGCAGCCCGGAGTCTTCATCCGGCGAGCAGTACTTC. This translates into CASSPESSSGEQYF.

The chain joins TRBV5-6 to TRBJ2-5, with TRBD1 identical over 7 bases. CDR1 and CDR2 from the germline V gene are SGHDT and YYEEEE. V lost 2 bases, J lost 5 bases, and 6 bases stayed unmatched. The length of the CDR3 is 14 residues. The CDR3 sequence: CASSFPTGPETQYF. The CDR3 DNA sequence: TGTGCCAGCAGCTTCCCGACAGGGCCGGAGACCCAGTACTTC.

The gene calls are TRBV5-8 and TRBJ1-5; 7 nucleotides agree with TRBD1. The length of the CDR3 is 14 residues. The J segment lost 2 bases and the V segment lost 4 bases, leaving 3 bases of the junction unmatched. Germline lookup yields CDR1 SGHTS and CDR2 YDEGEE. The CDR3 reads CASSNDRGNQPQHF. The CDR3 nucleotides are TGTGCCAGCAGCAATGACAGGGGCAATCAGCCCCAGCATTTT.

The V call is TRBV25-1, the J call TRBJ2-1; TRBD1 agrees at 9 bases. V was clipped by 8 bases and J by 8 bases; unmatched bases: 7. CDR1 is MGHDK, CDR2 SYGVNS, per germline. This CDR3 is 13 amino acids long. CDR3 residues: CASQDRGGYEQFF. The CDR3 region has the DNA TGTGCCAGCCAGGACAGGGGTGGCTATGAGCAGTTCTTC.

The chain carries TRBV5-1 and TRBJ1-6; 9 nucleotides agree with TRBD1. V dropped 0 bases and J dropped 9; count of bases not matched to a gene: 4. This CDR3 region has 15 residues. In germline, CDR1 is SGHRS, CDR2 YFSETQ. For the CDR3, the DNA is TGCGCCAGCAGCTTGGAAGGACAGGGGCCTTCACCCCTCCACTTT. It codes for CASSLEGQGPSPLHF.

The chain uses TRBV30 and TRBJ2-6, with D uncertain. V lost 4 bases to trimming and J lost 0 bases, with 4 bases between them. This CDR3 contains 13 residues. Germline V lookup: CDR1 GTSNPN, CDR2 SVGIG (reference sequence). The CDR3 DNA follows: TGTGCCTGGACTATCTCTGGGGCCAACGTCCTGACTTTC. It codes for CAWTISGANVLTF.

V is TRBV5-1 and J is TRBJ1-6; D may be TRBD1 (5 bases). Between the trimmed V and J ends, which lost 4 bases and 0 bases, there was a span of 14 bases. Germline V CDR1 and CDR2: SGHRS, YFSETQ. The length of the CDR3 is 17 residues. CDR3 nucleotides: TGCGCCAGCAGCCCCGGGGGGGTCAGCTCCTATAATTCACCCCTCCACTTT. This encodes CASSPGGVSSYNSPLHF.

The chain links TRBV7-9 to TRBJ1-6, with D maybe TRBD1 (5 bases). CDR3 size: 15 residues. Germline loops: CDR1 SEHNR, CDR2 FQNEAQ (reference sequence). Deletions cut 5 bases from V and 8 bases from J, with 16 bases between. CDR3 loop: CASSIPGREDSPLHF. CDR3 in DNA: TGTGCCAGCAGCATACCGGGACGGGAGGATTCACCCCTCCACTTT.

This clone was counted only a few times. The V gene is TRBV12-5, the J gene TRBJ1-3; D unresolved. Germline CDR1 reads LGHNT; CDR2 reads FRNRAP. The germline V and J ends were trimmed by 1 base and 0 bases, with 4 bases remaining between them. CDR3 length: 14 residues. Written as DNA, the CDR3 is TGTGCTAGTGGTTTGGGAGTCTCTGGAAACACCATATATTTT. Translating it yields CASGLGVSGNTIYF. Based on the CDR3 plus reference TRBV12-5 and TRBJ1-3, the full variable domain is DARVTQTPRHKVTEMGQEVTMRCQPILGHNTVFWYRQTMMQGLELLAYFRNRAPLDDSGMPKDRFSAEMPDATLATLKIQPSEPRDSAVYFCASGLGVSGNTIYFGEGSWLTVV.

This clone has a handful of counts. The chain couples TRBV19 to TRBJ1-6, with 9 bases lining up with TRBD1. Germline CDR1 LNHDA, CDR2 SQIVND (reference sequence). The CDR3 sequence is 15 residues long. J gave up 6 bases and V 5 bases, and 5 bases lay outside the gene matches. The CDR3 DNA sequence: TGTGCCAGTAGTGTTTTACAGGGGGCTAATTCACCCCTCCACTTT. This encodes CASSVLQGANSPLHF.

The chain couples TRBV28 to TRBJ1-1; 7 bases are a match to TRBD1. V was clipped by 11 bases and J by 5 bases; unmatched bases: 14. The CDR3 is 14 amino acids. Germline assignment: CDR1 MDHEN and CDR2 SYDVKM. CDR3: CAAKGASRRTEAFF. DNA of the CDR3: TGTGCCGCAAAGGGGGCCTCGAGGCGGACTGAAGCTTTCTTT.

This chain links TRBV25-1 with TRBJ2-7; D unclear. The V end was cut by 5 bases, the J end by 6 bases, with 17 bases between. This CDR3 is 14 amino acids long. Per germline, CDR1 MGHDK and CDR2 SYGVNS. This chain's CDR3 is CASSSNFYNVEQYF. In DNA form, the CDR3 reads TGTGCCAGCAGTTCAAACTTCTACAATGTCGAGCAGTACTTC.